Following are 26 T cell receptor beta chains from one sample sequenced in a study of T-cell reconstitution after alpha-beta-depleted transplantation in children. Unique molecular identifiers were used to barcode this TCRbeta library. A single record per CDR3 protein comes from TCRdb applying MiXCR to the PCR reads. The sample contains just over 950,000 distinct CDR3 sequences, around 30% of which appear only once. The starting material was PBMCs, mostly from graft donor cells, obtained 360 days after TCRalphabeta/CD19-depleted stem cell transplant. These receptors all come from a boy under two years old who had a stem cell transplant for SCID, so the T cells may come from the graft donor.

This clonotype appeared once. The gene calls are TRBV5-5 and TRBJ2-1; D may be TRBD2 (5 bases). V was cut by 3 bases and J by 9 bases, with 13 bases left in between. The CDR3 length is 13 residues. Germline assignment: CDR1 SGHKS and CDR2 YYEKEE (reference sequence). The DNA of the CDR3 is TGTGCCAGCAGCTATTGGACGGGGAGTGAGCAGTTCTTC. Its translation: CASSYWTGSEQFF.

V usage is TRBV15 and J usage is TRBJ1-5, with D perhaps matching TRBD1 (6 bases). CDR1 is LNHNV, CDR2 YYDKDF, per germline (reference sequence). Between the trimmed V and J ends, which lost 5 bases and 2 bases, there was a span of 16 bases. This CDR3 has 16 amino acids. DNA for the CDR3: TGTGCCACCAGCCCCCATCGAGCAGGGGGCAATCAGCCCCAGCATTTT. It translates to CATSPHRAGGNQPQHF.

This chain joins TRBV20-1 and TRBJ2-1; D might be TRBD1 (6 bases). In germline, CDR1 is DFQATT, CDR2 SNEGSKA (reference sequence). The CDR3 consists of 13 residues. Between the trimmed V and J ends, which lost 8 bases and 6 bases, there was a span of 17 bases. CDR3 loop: CSQQAMGANEQFF. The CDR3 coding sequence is TGCAGTCAACAGGCAATGGGGGCCAATGAGCAGTTCTTC.

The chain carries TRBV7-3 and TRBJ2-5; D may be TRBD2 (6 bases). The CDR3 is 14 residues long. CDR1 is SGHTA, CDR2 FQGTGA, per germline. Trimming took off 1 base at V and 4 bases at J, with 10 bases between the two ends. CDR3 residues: CASSLIAGLETQYF. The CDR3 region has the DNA TGTGCCAGCAGCTTAATTGCGGGGCTAGAGACCCAGTACTTC.

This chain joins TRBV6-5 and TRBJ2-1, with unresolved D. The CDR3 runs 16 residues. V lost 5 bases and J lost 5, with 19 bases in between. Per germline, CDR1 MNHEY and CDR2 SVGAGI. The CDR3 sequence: CASSTDSSWPHNEQFF. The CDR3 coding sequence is TGTGCCAGCAGTACCGACTCTTCGTGGCCCCACAATGAGCAGTTCTTC.

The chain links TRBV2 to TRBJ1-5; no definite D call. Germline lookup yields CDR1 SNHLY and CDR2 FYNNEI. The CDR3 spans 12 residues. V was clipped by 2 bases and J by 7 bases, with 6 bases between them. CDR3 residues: CASSESLQPQHF. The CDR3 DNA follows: TGTGCCAGCAGTGAATCCCTACAGCCCCAGCATTTT.

The CDR3, as DNA: TGCGCCAGCAGCTTGGGCTGGGAGGGGTCCTCCAGAAAGACCCAGTACTTC. Protein product: CASSLGWEGSSRKTQYF. The chain combines TRBV5-1 with TRBJ2-5, with 7 bases that match TRBD2. V shed 0 bases, J shed 6 bases, and the junction held 14 bases outside the gene matches. The CDR3 covers 17 residues. Germline values: CDR1 SGHRS, CDR2 YFSETQ.

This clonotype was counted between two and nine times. The CDR3 region is CASSWTTGFMNTEAFF. The CDR3 nucleotides are TGCGCCAGCAGCTGGACGACTGGATTCATGAACACTGAAGCTTTCTTT. The chain is built from TRBV5-1 and TRBJ1-1; no clear D. In germline, CDR1 is SGHRS, CDR2 YFSETQ. CDR3 length equals 16 residues. Trimming pared 3 bases from V and 0 bases from J, leaving 15 bases between.

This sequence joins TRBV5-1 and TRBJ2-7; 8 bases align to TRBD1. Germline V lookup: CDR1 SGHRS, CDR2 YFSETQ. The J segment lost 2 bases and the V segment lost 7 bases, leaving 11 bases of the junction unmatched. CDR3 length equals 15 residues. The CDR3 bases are TGCGCCAGCTCTCCTCGTGGACAGGGCCCCTACGAGCAGTACTTC. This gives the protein CASSPRGQGPYEQYF. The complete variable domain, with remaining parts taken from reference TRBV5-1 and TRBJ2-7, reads KAGVTQTPRYLIKTRGQQVTLSCSPISGHRSVSWYQQTPGQGLQFLFEYFSETQRNKGNFPGRFSGRQFSNSRSEMNVSTLELGDSALYLCASSPRGQGPYEQYFGPGTRLTVT.

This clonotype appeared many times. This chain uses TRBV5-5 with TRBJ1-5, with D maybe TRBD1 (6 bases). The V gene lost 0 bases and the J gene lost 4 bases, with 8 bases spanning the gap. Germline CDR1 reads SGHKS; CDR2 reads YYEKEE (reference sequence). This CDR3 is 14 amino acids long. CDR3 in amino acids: CASSLDRVNQPQHF. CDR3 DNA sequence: TGTGCCAGCAGCTTGGACAGGGTTAATCAGCCCCAGCATTTT.

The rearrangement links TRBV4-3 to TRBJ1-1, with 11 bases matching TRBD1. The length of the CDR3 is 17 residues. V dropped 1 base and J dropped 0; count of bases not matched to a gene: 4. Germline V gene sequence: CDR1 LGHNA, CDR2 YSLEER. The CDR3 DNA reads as TGCGCCAGCAGCCAAGGGGACAGGGGGTTTATGAACACTGAAGCTTTCTTT. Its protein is CASSQGDRGFMNTEAFF.

The CDR3 spells CASSTWGSGGLNTEAFF. CDR3 DNA: TGTGCCAGCTCAACATGGGGCTCGGGAGGACTGAACACTGAAGCTTTCTTT. The V and J genes are TRBV18 and TRBJ1-1, with D tentatively TRBD1 (5 bases). The CDR3 totals 17 residues. Trimming stripped 5 bases from V and 0 bases from J, with 19 bases between. The V gene's germline CDR1 is KGHSH and CDR2 LQKENI.

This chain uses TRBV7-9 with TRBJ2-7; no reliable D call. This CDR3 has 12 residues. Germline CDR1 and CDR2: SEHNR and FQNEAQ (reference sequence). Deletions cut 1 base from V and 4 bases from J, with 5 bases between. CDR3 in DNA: TGTGCCAGCAGCTTAGATTGGTACGAGCAGTACTTC. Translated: CASSLDWYEQYF.

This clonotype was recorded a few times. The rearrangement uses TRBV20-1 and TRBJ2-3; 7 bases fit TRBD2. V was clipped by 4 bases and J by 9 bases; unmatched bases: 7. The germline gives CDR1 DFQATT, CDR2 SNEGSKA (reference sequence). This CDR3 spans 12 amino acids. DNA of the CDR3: TGCAGTGCTACCGGGACTACGCGAACGCAGTATTTT. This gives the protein CSATGTTRTQYF.

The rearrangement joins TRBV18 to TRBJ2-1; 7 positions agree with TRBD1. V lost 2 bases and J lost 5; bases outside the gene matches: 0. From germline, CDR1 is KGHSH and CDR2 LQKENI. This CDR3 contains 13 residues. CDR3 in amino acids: CASSPGQDNEQFF. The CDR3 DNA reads TGTGCCAGCTCACCAGGACAGGACAATGAGCAGTTCTTC. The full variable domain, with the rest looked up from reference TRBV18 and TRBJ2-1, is NAGVMQNPRHLVRRRGQEARLRCSPMKGHSHVYWYRQLPEEGLKFMVYLQKENIIDESGMPKERFSAEFPKEGPSILRIQQVVRGDSAAYFCASSPGQDNEQFFGPGTRLTVL.

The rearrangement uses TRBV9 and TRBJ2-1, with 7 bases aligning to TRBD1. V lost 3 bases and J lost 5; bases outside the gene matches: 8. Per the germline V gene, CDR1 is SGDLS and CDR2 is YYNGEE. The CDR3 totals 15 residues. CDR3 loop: CASSAPGTVNNEQFF. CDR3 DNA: TGTGCCAGCAGCGCCCCCGGGACAGTCAACAATGAGCAGTTCTTC.

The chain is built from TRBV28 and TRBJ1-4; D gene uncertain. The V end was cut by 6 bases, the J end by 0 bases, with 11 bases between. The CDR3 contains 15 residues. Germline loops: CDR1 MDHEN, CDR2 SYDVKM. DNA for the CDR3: TGTGCCAGCAGGGACCCGCCTTCAACTAATGAAAAACTGTTTTTT. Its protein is CASRDPPSTNEKLFF.

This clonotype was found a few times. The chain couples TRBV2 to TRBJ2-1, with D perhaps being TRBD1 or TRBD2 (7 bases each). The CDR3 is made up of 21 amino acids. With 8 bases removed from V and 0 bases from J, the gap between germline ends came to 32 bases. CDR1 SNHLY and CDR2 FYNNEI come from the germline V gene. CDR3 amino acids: CASSSEGGGAFNPSSYNEQFF. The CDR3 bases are TGTGCCAGCTCGAGTGAGGGAGGGGGCGCATTTAACCCCAGCTCCTACAATGAGCAGTTCTTC.

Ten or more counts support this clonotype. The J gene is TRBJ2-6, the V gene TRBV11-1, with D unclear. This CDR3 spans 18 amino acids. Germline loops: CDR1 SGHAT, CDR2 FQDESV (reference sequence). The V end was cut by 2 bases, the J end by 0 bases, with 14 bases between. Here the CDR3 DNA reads TGTGCCAGCAGCTTATTCGTCAGGTTACCCTCTGGGGCCAACGTCCTGACTTTC. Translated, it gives CASSLFVRLPSGANVLTF.

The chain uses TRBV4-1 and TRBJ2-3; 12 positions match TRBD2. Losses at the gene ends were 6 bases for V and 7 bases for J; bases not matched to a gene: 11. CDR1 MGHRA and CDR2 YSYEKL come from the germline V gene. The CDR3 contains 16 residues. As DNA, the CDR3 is TGCGCCAGCAGTCAATCTAGCGGGGGGGCTCGAAATACGCAGTATTTT. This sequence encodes CASSQSSGGARNTQYF.

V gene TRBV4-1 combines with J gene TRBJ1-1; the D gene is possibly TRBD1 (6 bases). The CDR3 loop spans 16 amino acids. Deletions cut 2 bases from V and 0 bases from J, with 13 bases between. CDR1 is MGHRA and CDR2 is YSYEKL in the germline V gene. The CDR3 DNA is TGCGCCAGCAGCCAATTTACAGGGCTAATGAACACTGAAGCTTTCTTT. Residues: CASSQFTGLMNTEAFF.

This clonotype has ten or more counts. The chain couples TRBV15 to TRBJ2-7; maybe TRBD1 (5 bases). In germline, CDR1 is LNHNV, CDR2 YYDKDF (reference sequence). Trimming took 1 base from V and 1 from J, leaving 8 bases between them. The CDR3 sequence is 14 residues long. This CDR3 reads CATSRGQGSYEQYF. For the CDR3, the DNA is TGTGCCACCAGCAGAGGCCAGGGTTCCTACGAGCAGTACTTC.

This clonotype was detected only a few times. The CDR3 DNA is TGTGCCAGCAGCGGGACTAGCGGGACCGGGGAGCTGTTTTTT. This translates into CASSGTSGTGELFF. The chain employs TRBV7-2 and TRBJ2-2, with 12 bases identical to TRBD2. The CDR3 extends over 14 amino acids. V lost 5 bases, J lost 5 bases, and 0 bases stayed unmatched. Germline CDR1 is SGHTA and CDR2 is FQGNSA.

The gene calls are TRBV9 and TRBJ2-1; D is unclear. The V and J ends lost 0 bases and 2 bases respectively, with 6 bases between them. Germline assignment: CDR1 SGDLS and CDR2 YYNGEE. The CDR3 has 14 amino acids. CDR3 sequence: CASSVGATYNEQFF. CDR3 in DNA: TGTGCCAGCAGCGTAGGGGCCACCTACAATGAGCAGTTCTTC.

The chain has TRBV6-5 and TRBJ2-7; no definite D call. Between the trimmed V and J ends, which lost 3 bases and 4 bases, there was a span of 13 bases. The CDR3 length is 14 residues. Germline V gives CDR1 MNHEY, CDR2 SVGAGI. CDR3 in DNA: TGTGCCAGCAGTTATTCCCAAACCCAGTACGAGCAGTACTTC. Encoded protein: CASSYSQTQYEQYF.

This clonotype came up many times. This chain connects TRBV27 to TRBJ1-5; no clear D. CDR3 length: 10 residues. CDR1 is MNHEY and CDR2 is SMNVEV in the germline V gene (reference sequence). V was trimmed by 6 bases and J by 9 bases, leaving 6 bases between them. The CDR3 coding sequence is TGTGCCAGCAGATGGGTGCCCCAGCATTTT. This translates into CASRWVPQHF.